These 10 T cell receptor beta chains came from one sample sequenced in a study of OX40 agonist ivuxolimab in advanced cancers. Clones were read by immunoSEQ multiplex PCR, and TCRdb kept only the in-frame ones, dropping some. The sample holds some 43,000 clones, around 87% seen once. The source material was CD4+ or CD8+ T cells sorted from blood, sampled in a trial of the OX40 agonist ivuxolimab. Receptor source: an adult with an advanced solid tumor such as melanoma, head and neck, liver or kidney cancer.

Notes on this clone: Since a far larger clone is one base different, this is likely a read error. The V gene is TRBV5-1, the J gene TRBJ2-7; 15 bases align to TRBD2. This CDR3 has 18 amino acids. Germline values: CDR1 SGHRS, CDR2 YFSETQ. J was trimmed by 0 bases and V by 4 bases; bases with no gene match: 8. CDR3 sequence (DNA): TGCGCCAGCAGCCCCCGGACTAGCGGGGGGGCCAGCTCCTACGAGCAGTACTTC. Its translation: CASSPRTSGGASSYEQYF.

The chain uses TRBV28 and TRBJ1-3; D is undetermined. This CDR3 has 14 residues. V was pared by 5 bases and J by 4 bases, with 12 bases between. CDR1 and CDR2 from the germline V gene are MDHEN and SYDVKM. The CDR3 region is CASSPRGSGNTIYF. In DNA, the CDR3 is TGTGCCAGCAGTCCCAGAGGCTCAGGAAACACCATATATTTT.

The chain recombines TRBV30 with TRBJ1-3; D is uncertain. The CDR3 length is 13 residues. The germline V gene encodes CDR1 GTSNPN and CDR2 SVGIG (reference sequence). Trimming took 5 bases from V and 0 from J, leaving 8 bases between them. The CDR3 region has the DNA TGTGCCTGGGCGCCTACCTCTGGAAACACCATATATTTT. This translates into CAWAPTSGNTIYF.

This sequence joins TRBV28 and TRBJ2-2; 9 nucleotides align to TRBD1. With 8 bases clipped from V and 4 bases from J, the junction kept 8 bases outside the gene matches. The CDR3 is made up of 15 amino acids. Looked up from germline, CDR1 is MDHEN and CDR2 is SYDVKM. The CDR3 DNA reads TGTGCCAGCGGCCTGGGACAGGGTGGCACCGGGGAGCTGTTTTTT. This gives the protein CASGLGQGGTGELFF.

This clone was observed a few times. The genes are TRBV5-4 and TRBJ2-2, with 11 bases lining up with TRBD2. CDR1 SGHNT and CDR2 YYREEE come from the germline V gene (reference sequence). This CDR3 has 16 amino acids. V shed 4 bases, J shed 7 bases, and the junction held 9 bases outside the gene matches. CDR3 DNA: TGTGCCAGCAGCCGCGGACTAGCGGGCGGCGGCGGGGAGCTGTTTTTT. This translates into CASSRGLAGGGGELFF. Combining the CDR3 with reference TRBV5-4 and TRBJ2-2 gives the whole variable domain ETGVTQSPTHLIKTRGQQVTLRCSSQSGHNTVSWYQQALGQGPQFIFQYYREEENGRGNFPPRFSGLQFPNYSSELNVNALELDDSALYLCASSRGLAGGGGELFFGEGSRLTVL.

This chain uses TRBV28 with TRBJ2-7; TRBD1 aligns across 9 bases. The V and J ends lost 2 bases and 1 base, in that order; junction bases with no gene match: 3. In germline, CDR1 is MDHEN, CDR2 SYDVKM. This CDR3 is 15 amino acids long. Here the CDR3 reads CASSLEGQGSYEQYF. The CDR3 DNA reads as TGTGCCAGCAGTTTAGAGGGACAGGGTTCCTACGAGCAGTACTTC.

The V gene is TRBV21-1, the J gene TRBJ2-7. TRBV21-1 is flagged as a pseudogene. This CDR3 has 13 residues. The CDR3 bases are TGTGCCAGCAGCAAAGAGGTCAGCTACGAGCAGTACTTC. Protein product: CASSKEVSYEQYF.

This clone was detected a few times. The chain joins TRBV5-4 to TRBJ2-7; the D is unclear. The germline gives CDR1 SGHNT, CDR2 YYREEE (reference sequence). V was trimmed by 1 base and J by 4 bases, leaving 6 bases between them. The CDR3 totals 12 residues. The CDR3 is CASSLNQYEQYF. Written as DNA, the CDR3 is TGTGCCAGCAGCTTGAATCAGTACGAGCAGTACTTC.

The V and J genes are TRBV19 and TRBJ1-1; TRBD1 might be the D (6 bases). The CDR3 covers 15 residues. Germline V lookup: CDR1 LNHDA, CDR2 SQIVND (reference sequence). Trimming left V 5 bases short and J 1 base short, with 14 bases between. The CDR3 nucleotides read TGTGCCAGTAGTCCAAGAGGACAGCCGAACACTGAAGCTTTCTTT. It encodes CASSPRGQPNTEAFF.

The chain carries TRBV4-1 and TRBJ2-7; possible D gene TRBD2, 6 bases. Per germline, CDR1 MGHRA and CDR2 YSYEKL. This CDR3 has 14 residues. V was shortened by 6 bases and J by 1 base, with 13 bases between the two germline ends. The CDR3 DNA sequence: TGCGCCAGCAGACGAATTGGGGGGTCCTACGAGCAGTACTTC. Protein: CASRRIGGSYEQYF.